The clone carrying this T cell receptor (beta chain) was picked up a small number of times. Its antigen is currently unknown. The data were obtained in a study of vaccination effects on CD4 cells after COVID-19. Findings and caveats of the study: Late post-vaccination, clones induced by infection and those induced by vaccine underwent marked clonal contraction.

The CDR3 runs 13 residues. Trimming stripped 5 bases from V and 0 bases from J, with 9 bases between. Germline CDR1 reads SGDLS; CDR2 reads YYNGEE. TCRdb's copy holds only in-frame clones and misses some; the assay was immunoSEQ multiplex PCR. The profile shows around 30,000 clones, about three quarters of them singletons. Ahead of sequencing, the ViraFEST assay grew antigen-specific CD4+ T cells using viral peptide pools. Having been cultured for under twelve days, the cells underwent CD4+ T cell isolation. Confirmation by PCR established that the person had SARS-CoV-2 infection between March and December 2020.

The chain employs TRBV9 and TRBJ2-7; D perhaps matches TRBD2 (5 bases). This TCR was sampled from a human donor who had a prior SARS-CoV-2 infection. The specimen comprised CD4+ T cells from PBMCs cultured with SARS-CoV-2 spike peptides, sampled before COVID-19 vaccination. The CDR3 sequence: CASRRVISYEQYF. The CDR3 coding sequence is TGTGCCAGCAGGAGGGTGATCTCCTACGAGCAGTACTTC.